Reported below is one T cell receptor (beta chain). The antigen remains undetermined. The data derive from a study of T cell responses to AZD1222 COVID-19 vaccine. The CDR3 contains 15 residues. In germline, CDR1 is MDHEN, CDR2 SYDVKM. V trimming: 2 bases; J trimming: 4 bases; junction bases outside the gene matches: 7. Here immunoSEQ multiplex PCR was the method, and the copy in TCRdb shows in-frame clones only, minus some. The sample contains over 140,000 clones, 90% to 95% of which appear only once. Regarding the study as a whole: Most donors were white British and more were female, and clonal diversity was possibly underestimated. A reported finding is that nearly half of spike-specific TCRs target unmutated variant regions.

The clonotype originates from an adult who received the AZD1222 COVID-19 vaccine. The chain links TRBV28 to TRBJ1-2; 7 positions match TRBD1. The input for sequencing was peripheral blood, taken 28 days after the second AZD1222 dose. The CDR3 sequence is CASSLIPTGFYGYTF. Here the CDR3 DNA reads TGTGCCAGCAGTTTAATTCCGACAGGGTTCTATGGCTACACCTTC.